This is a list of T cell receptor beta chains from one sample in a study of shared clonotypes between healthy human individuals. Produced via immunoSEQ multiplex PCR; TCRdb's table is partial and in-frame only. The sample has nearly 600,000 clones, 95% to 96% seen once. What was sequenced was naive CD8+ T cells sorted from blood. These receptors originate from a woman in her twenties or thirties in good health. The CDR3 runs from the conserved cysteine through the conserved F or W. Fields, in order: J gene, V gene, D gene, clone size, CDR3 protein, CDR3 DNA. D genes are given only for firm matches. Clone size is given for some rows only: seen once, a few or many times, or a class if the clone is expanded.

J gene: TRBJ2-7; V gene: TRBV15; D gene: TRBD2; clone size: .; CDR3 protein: CATSRGGLAGEQYF; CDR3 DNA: TGTGCCACCAGCAGAGGCGGACTAGCGGGCGAGCAGTACTTC
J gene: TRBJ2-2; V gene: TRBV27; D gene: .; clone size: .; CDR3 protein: CASSPSTGELFF; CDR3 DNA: TGTGCCAGCAGCCCTTCCACCGGGGAGCTGTTTTTT
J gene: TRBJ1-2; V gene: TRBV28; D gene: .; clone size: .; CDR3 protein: CASSLPQTGYTF; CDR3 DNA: TGTGCCAGCAGTTTACCTCAGACCGGCTACACCTTC
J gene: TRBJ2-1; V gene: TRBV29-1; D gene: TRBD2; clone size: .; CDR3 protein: CSTRGAYNEQFF; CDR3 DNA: TGCAGCACGCGGGGGGCCTACAATGAGCAGTTCTTC
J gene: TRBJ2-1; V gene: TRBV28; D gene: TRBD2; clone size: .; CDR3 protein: CASSPGLAGDVYNEQFF; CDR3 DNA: TGTGCCAGCAGTCCAGGACTAGCGGGAGACGTCTACAATGAGCAGTTCTTC
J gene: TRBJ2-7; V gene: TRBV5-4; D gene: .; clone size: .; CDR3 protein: CASSGQDGARYEQYF; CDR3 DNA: TGTGCCAGCAGCGGCCAAGACGGGGCAAGATACGAGCAGTACTTC
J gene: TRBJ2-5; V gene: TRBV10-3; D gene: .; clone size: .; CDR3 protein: CAISVTTRLVETQYF; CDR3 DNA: TGTGCCATCAGTGTTACGACACGGCTGGTGGAGACCCAGTACTTC
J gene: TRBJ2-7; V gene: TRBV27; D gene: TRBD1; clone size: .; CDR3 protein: CASSRTGGGYEQYF; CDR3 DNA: TGTGCCAGCAGTCGGACAGGTGGGGGATACGAGCAGTACTTC
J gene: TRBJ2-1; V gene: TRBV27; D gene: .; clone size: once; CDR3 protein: CASSLSAYNEQFF; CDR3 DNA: TGTGCCAGCAGTTTATCTGCCTACAATGAGCAGTTCTTC
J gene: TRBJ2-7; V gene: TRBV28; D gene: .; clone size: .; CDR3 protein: CASSLLASENEQYF; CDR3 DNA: TGTGCCAGCAGCCTATTAGCTTCGGAGAACGAGCAGTACTTC
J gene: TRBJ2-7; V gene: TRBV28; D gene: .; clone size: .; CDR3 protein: CASSLRDSAYEQYF; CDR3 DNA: TGTGCCAGCAGTTTAAGAGACTCGGCGTACGAGCAGTACTTC
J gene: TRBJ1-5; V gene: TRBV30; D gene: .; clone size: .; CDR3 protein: CAWSAPPGTVNQPQHF; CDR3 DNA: TGTGCCTGGAGCGCCCCTCCGGGTACAGTAAATCAGCCCCAGCATTTT
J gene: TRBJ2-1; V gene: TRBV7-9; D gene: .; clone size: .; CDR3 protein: CASSPTWGSSYNEQFF; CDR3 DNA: TGTGCCAGCAGCCCAACTTGGGGGAGCTCCTACAATGAGCAGTTCTTC
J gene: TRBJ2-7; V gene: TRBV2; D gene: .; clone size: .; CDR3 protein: CASEGVSSPYEQYF; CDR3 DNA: TGTGCCAGTGAGGGGGTCTCCAGCCCCTACGAGCAGTACTTC
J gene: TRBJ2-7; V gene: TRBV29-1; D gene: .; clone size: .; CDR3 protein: CSVIQERYEQYF; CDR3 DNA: TGCAGCGTTATCCAGGAGCGGTACGAGCAGTACTTC
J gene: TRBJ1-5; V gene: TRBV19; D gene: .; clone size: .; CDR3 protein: CASSVRDSNQPQHF; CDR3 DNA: TGTGCCAGTAGTGTCAGGGATAGCAATCAGCCCCAGCATTTT
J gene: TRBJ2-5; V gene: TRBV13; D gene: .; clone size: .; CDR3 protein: CASSRLGSQETQYF; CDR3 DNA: TGTGCCAGCAGCCGCCTGGGTTCGCAAGAGACCCAGTACTTC
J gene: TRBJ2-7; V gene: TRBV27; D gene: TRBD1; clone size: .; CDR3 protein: CASSHGQGSNEQYF; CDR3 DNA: TGTGCCAGCAGTCACGGACAGGGAAGTAACGAGCAGTACTTC
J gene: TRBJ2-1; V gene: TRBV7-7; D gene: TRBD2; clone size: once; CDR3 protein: CASSLGAGSYNEQFF; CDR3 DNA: TGTGCCAGCAGCTTAGGAGCGGGATCCTACAATGAGCAGTTCTTC
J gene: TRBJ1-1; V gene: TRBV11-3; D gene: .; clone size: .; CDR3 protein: CASSLGDYTEAFF; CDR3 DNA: TGTGCCAGCAGCTTGGGGGATTACACTGAAGCTTTCTTT
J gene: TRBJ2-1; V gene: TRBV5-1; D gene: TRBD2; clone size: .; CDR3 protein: CASSPEGLAGGDNEQFF; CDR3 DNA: TGCGCCAGCAGCCCCGAGGGACTAGCGGGGGGAGACAATGAGCAGTTCTTC
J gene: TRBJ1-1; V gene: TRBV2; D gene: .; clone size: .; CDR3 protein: CASSDSYTEAFF; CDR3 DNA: TGTGCCAGCAGTGATAGCTACACTGAAGCTTTCTTT
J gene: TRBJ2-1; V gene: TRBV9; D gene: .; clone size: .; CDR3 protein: CASSVEGLLNEQFF; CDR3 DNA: TGTGCCAGCAGCGTGGAAGGATTACTCAATGAGCAGTTCTTC
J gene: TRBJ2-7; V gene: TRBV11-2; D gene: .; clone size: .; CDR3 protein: CASSLEVGQAYEQYF; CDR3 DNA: TGTGCCAGCAGCTTAGAAGTGGGGCAAGCCTACGAGCAGTACTTC
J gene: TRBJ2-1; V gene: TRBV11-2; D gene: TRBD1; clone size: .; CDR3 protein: CASSLVPYRGNEQFF; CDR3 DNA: TGTGCCAGCAGCTTAGTCCCATACAGGGGGAATGAGCAGTTCTTC
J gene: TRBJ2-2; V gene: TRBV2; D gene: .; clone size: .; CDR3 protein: CAIWEGGATPGLFF; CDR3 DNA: TGTGCCATCTGGGAGGGGGGTGCCACCCCCGGGCTGTTTTTT
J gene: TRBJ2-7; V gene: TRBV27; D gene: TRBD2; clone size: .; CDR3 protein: CASSPGLAGKYEQYF; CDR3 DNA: TGTGCCAGCAGTCCCGGACTAGCGGGAAAATACGAGCAGTACTTC
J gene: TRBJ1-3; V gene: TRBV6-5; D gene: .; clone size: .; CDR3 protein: CASSYSLRGSGNTIYF; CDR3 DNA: TGTGCCAGCAGTTACTCACTGCGGGGCTCTGGAAACACCATATATTTT
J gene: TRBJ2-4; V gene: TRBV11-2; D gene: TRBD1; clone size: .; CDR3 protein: CASRGQGAKNIQYF; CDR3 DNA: TGTGCCAGCAGAGGACAGGGGGCCAAAAACATTCAGTACTTC
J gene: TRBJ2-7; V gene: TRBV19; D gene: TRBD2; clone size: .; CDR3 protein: CASSLVAGIHEQYF; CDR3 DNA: TGTGCCAGTAGTCTTGTAGCGGGAATCCACGAGCAGTACTTC
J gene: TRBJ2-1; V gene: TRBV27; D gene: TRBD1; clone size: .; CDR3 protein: CASSLGDRTYNEQFF; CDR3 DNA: TGTGCCAGCAGTTTAGGGGACAGAACCTACAATGAGCAGTTCTTC
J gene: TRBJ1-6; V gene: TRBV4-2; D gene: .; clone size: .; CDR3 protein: CASSQAFNMGENSPLHF; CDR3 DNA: TGTGCCAGCAGCCAAGCCTTTAACATGGGGGAGAATTCACCCCTCCACTTT
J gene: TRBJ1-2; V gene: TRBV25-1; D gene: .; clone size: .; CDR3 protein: CASSDPGEGLGYTF; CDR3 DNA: TGTGCCAGCAGTGACCCCGGCGAGGGGCTTGGCTACACCTTC
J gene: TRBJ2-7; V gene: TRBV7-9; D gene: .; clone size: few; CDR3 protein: CASTQLPHEQYF; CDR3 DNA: TGTGCCAGCACCCAACTCCCCCACGAGCAGTACTTC
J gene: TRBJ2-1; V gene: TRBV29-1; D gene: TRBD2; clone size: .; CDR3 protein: CSVEASGRAPYGFF; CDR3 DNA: TGCAGCGTTGAGGCTAGCGGGAGGGCCCCTTATGGGTTCTTC
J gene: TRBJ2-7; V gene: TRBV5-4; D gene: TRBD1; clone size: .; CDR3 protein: CASSSDRGNYEQYF; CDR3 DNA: TGTGCCAGCAGCTCGGACAGGGGAAACTACGAGCAGTACTTC
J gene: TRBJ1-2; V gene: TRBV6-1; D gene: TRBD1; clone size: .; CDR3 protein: CAFGQGPPYGYTF; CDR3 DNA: TGTGCCTTCGGACAGGGTCCTCCCTATGGCTACACCTTC